Listed here is a single T cell receptor (beta chain). Its antigen is not yet known. No base-level quality is on record; no much larger clone is a single base apart. The cohort comprised around 700 healthy bone marrow donors. At the time of sampling, all cohort members were nominally healthy, though unrecorded immune exposures were likely present. The donor was CMV seropositive and belonged to the group of more than 250 seropositive cohort members. Each donor provided a peripheral blood sample, and peripheral blood mononuclear cells were used for TCR beta sequencing. The Qiagen DNeasy Blood Extraction Kit was used to extract genomic DNA from the blood cell samples. Receptor libraries were prepared by the immunoSEQ multiplex PCR assay. For the multiplex PCR, a mixture combining 60 forward primers for TCR Vbeta segments and 13 reverse primers for TCR Jbeta segments was used. A multiplex PCR assay on genomic DNA amplified the CDR3 region of rearranged TCR beta genes. Amplified TCR beta libraries were sequenced as 87-base-pair reads on the Illumina HiSeq System. Per the source publication's procedure: A later analysis tallied around 80 million unique TCR beta chains across the 650 to 750 repertoires, and some 12 million of those chains were shared by two or more donors. Raw reads were error-corrected and collapsed into unique sequences by a nearest-neighbor algorithm in which closely related sequences were merged to remove PCR and sequencing errors. Alignment of CDR3 sequences to IMGT reference sequences was used to assign V, D and J gene segments. Each retained sequence needed at least a six-nucleotide match to both a V gene segment and a J gene segment. A rearrangement counted as productive if the CDR3 had no stop codons and remained in frame with V and J, and every other rearrangement counted as non-productive. CDR3 was defined by IMGT convention, running from the second conserved V-encoded cysteine to the conserved J-encoded phenylalanine. The earlier analysis of some 580 of the donors excluded any sequence lacking an unambiguous match to a single V gene segment. In an earlier analysis of 450 to 700 of the donors, V segments were called functional above 56.7% productive rearrangements and were called segregating when the between-donor standard deviation exceeded 5%. A statistical classification framework was built to diagnose cytomegalovirus status from the catalog of TCR beta chain sequences. In a later analysis, V and J genes were assigned by comparing TCR nucleotide sequences against IMGT/GENE-DB human TR gene sequences. The TCRdist pipeline was used in a later analysis to assign CDR3 sequences and most-parsimonious VDJ recombination scenarios. In a later analysis, each TCR beta chain was defined by its CDR3 amino acid sequence together with its V-gene family, and reads lacking a unique V-gene family were excluded. A later analysis removed nearly 600 highly shared, low-generation-probability nucleotide sequences to deal with suspected cross-contamination and a sequencing artifact. In a later analysis, a clonal expansion index was calculated for each public chain from normalized within-repertoire ranks of inferred template counts. In a later analysis, generation probabilities were computed using a VDJ recombination model fitted to out-of-frame rearrangements, and the results were checked against IGoR. Hypergeometric tests were used in a later analysis to score TCR-TCR, TCR-HLA and TCR-CMV co-occurrence, with a repertoire-size bias correction applied to the TCR pairs. False discovery rates were estimated in a later analysis by permuting HLA or CMV assignments 20 times. A later analysis grouped co-occurring TCRs with DBSCAN, adding TCRdist sequence similarity when clustering within HLA-allele-positive subsets. Co-occurrence clustering excluded repertoires with fewer than 30,000 or more than 120,000 public chains, plus five with anomalous nucleotide sharing. Imported from immuneACCESS, the table was reduced by TCRdb to in-frame sequences with V and J called. These copies leave out some clones; in studies compared against another copy, an unresolved V gene accounts for under half, and the cause of the remainder is not known. The V and J calls and clone size are taken from that table; D and trimming were inferred from the DNA. The sample table holds approximately 200,000 clones, of which roughly 77% were seen once. The ten largest clones add up to approximately 2.8% of the sample.

Looking up the germline V gene yields CDR1 SGHTS and CDR2 YDEGEE. V is pruned by 3 bases and J by 0 bases, leaving 4 bases of the junction without a gene match. The CDR3, from cysteine to phenylalanine, totals 16 residues. The retained sequence is limited to the CDR3, 48 bases, with the frame set at the first base. The sample is drawn from a study of cytomegalovirus exposure and HLA in healthy donors (TCRdb year 2017). Background on the whole study: In an earlier analysis of 450 to 750 of the donors, under 300 Gb of sequence data and 100 million or so unique TCR beta sequences from 180 million or so T cells were reported. Besides the first cohort of more than 650 subjects, a separate validation cohort made up of roughly 120 different subjects was used. The number of donors typed differed by locus, with roughly 629-640 for A, B, C, DRB1 and DQB1, over 500 for DQA1, approximately 570 for DPA1, and some 440 for DPB1. Every discovery cohort repertoire had been produced on one sequencing platform. The study aimed to test whether signatures of past pathogen exposure could be identified by cataloging public T cell receptors. An early release covering approximately 600 HLA-typed donors comprised approximately 300 gigabases of sequencing data and 65 million to 100 million unique TCR sequences. Among some 400 genotyped donors of the cohort, an average of around 240,000 unique TCR beta nucleotide sequences was sequenced per donor, of which about 18% were non-productive. Donor age, sex, ethnicity and CMV serostatus were compiled alongside the repertoire data. A later analysis re-analyzed previously published TCR beta repertoires from 500 to 700 donors and added high-resolution HLA genotyping to study TCR occurrence patterns. Among the roughly 390 genotyped donors, approximately 81% belonged to the genetic ancestry cluster associated with self-reported Caucasian donors. High-throughput TCR immunosequencing, statistical association of individual TCRs with disease status, and machine learning were combined to predict cytomegalovirus infection status. In an earlier analysis of 587 of the donors, high-throughput TCR beta sequencing was used to judge whether each TCR beta V gene segment behaved as functional or pseudogenic. HLA typing covered class I and class II loci at four-digit resolution. A later genetic analysis took genome-wide SNP genotypes for about three fifths of the 666 donors and used that subset as a discovery cohort. Several DR-DQ haplotypes were handled as single units for association and clustering because linkage in the cohort was strong. The T cell repertoires of several hundred subjects were profiled by immunosequencing and related to cytomegalovirus serostatus. Rather than using new phenotypic data, the later analysis identified candidate immune exposures from TCR beta sequences and from how often those sequences occurred across donors.

Findings and caveats that apply to the study as a whole: A later analysis found that HLA-associated TCR beta chains were more clonally expanded and had lower generation probabilities than equally common non-associated chains. Cytomegalovirus status was reported to be diagnosed by the classifier with high specificity and sensitivity in both the original and validation cohorts. According to the authors, the approach could potentially be generalized to other disease states and immunological phenotypes. Most TCR sequences were seen in very few donors, while some public TCRs were found in many individuals. Because the 87-base-pair reads could not distinguish some IMGT-functional V segments, including TRBV6-2 and TRBV6-3, those segments were excluded. The presence/absence analyses assumed that sequencing depth was roughly uniform across donors, and that assumption may not be true. Because some donors lacked HLA typing at each locus, the association tests relied only on the typed subset. In this cohort, only TCR beta chains were sequenced, and detectable features were limited by the absence of alpha or paired-chain data. A cluster of highly shared sequence variants was judged likely to be a technical artifact of the sequencing pipeline. Specific HLA alleles were associated with 15,000 to 20,000 TCR beta sequences at a false discovery rate of 0.05 in a later analysis. According to a later analysis, parvovirus B19, influenza, CMV and Epstein-Barr virus appeared linked to several top co-occurrence clusters. Linkage disequilibrium might explain the correlated functional status among segregating V segments, but an unknown experimental factor could not be excluded. A further reported finding was that TCR beta sequences accurately predicted the HLA-A and HLA-B alleles for most subjects in the first cohort. Because counts were too low, seventeen rarely observed V segments, including chromosome 9 orphons, were left out of the earlier analysis of 587 of the donors. According to a later genetic analysis, donors in an Asian-associated ancestry cluster had fewer N-insertions in productive TCRs than the roughly 700-donor mean. The study gave a list of 150 to 200 TCR beta chains associated with cytomegalovirus. CMV serostatus was the only immune exposure information available for the cohort. In a later analysis, most CMV-associated TCR beta chains were found to appear HLA-restricted, with HLA associations seemingly driven largely by CMV exposure. In an earlier analysis of under 600 of the donors, most TCR beta V segments were observed in productive rearrangements about 87% or about 30% of the time, broadly matching IMGT annotations. In a later analysis, TCR association rates were found to vary across HLA loci, with the most associated TCRs seen for DRB1 alleles and the fewest for HLA-C alleles. When HLA alleles, especially DR and DQ, strongly co-occurred, TCR associations were difficult to assign to individual alleles. In vitro tests confirmed that three of the cytomegalovirus-associated TCR beta chains recognize cytomegalovirus antigens. An association between a missense DCLRE1C variant and V-gene and J-gene trimming of TCR beta chains was found in a later genetic analysis and replicated in an independent cohort.

This TCR was sampled from a young woman in good health and CMV-seropositive. Recombination connected TRBV5-8 to TRBJ1-5; 9 of the junction bases match TRBD1. What was sequenced was PBMCs. The base sequence is TGTGCCAGCAGCTATGGGACAGGGAATAGCAATCAGCCCCAGCATTTT. Its protein product is CASSYGTGNSNQPQHF.